Shown below are 5 T cell receptor beta chains from a single sample sequenced in a study of human T cells and chemical hapten exposure. This sample's time point: patch test 1, 2 weeks after DPC sensitization. The treatment here: therapeutic diphenylcyclopropenone sensitization with weekly scalp DPC. TCRdb re-analysed the RACE reads in MiXCR, keeping a single row per CDR3 protein. The sample contains some 110,000 distinct CDR3 sequences, about 12% of which appear only once. This sample comprised whole blood, obtained in connection with sensitization to the hapten diphenylcyclopropenone (DPC). Every receptor here comes from a woman in her fifties or sixties with alopecia areata. Some clones in this sample may be carry-over from other donors' samples.

The chain is built from TRBV28 and TRBJ1-1; D uncertain. V was clipped by 2 bases and J by 1 base, with 8 bases between them. The CDR3 loop spans 14 amino acids. Per the germline V gene, CDR1 is MDHEN and CDR2 is SYDVKM. The CDR3 coding sequence is TGTGCCAGCAGTTTAGTCAGCCAGAACACTGAAGCTTTCTTT. It translates to CASSLVSQNTEAFF. Looking up the rest from reference TRBV28 and TRBJ1-1 gives the full variable domain: DVKVTQSSRYLVKRTGEKVFLECVQDMDHENMFWYRQDPGLGLRLIYFSYDVKMKEKGDIPEGYSVSREKKERFSLILESASTNQTSMYLCASSLVSQNTEAFFGQGTRLTVV.

Ten or more counts support this clonotype. This chain joins TRBV7-2 and TRBJ2-5; D uncertain. In germline, CDR1 is SGHTA, CDR2 FQGNSA. Deletions cut 4 bases from V and 4 bases from J, with 10 bases between. This CDR3 comprises 13 residues. Here the CDR3 DNA reads TGTGCCAGCAGCTCCGATAGAGGAGAGACCCAGTACTTC. It specifies CASSSDRGETQYF.

This clonotype has more than one count but fewer than ten. The J gene is TRBJ2-1, the V gene TRBV6-2 or TRBV6-3; tentatively, D is TRBD2 (5 bases). V lost 8 bases and J lost 8, with 16 bases in between. This CDR3 region has 13 residues. Germline CDR1 reads MNHEY; CDR2 reads SVGEGT. CDR3 nucleotide sequence: TGTGCCAGCGAGAACGGGATCATCTATGAGCAGTTCTTC. As protein: CASENGIIYEQFF.

This clonotype has only a few counts. This chain links TRBV7-2 with TRBJ2-2, with 10 bases aligning to TRBD2. The CDR3 covers 16 residues. V shed 6 bases, J shed 7 bases, and the junction held 11 bases outside the gene matches. Germline V lookup: CDR1 SGHTA, CDR2 FQGNSA. CDR3: CASSPSSGRDHGELFF. The DNA of the CDR3 is TGTGCCAGCAGTCCTTCTAGCGGGAGAGATCACGGGGAGCTGTTTTTT.

This clonotype was seen repeatedly, ten times or more. This chain joins TRBV5-1 and TRBJ2-6; D possibly uses TRBD1 or TRBD2 (5 bases each). The germline CDR1 and CDR2 sequences are SGHRS and YFSETQ. This CDR3 has 15 amino acids. Between the trimmed V and J ends, which lost 2 bases and 6 bases, there was a span of 12 bases. This CDR3 is CASSFSTGTANVLTF. CDR3 coding DNA: TGCGCCAGCAGCTTTTCCACGGGGACGGCCAACGTCCTGACTTTC.